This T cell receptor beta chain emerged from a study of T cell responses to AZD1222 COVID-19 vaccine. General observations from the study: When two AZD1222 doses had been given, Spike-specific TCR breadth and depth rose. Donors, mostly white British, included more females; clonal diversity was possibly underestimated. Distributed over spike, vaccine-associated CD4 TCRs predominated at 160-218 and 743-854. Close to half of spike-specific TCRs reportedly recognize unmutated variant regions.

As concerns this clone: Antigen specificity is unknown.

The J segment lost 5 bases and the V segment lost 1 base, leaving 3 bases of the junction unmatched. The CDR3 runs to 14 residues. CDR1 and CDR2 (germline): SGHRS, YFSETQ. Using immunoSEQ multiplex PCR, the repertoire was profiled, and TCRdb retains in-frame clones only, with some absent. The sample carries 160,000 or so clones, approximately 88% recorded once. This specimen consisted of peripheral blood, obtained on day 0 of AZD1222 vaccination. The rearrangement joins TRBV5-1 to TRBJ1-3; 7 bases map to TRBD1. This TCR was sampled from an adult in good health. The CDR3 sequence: CASSLTGQRNTIYF. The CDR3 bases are TGCGCCAGCAGCTTGACGGGACAGAGAAACACCATATATTTT.